Ten or more counts support the clone carrying this T cell receptor (beta chain). TCR beta CDR3 sequences were amplified from RNA transcripts. The HTBI primer set drove a first-round RT-PCR of the TCR CDR3. In TCRdb, the multiplex PCR reads were re-called with MiXCR into one record per CDR3 protein. The table has fewer than 650,000 distinct CDR3 sequences, over 35% seen once. This entry belongs to a study of T cells in Graves' hyperthyroidism and ophthalmopathy. The sequence derives from an adult woman with Graves' disease, either hyperthyroidism or ophthalmopathy (not recorded which). Material for sequencing was peripheral blood or thyroid tissue (not recorded which).

CDR3 DNA: TGTGCCAGCAGTGTCCGGGACACCACCTACGAGCAGTACTTC. Translating gives CASSVRDTTYEQYF. The chain carries TRBV6-1 and TRBJ2-7; TRBD1 is a possible D gene (6 bases). V dropped 4 bases and J dropped 2 bases, with 12 bases sitting between them. CDR3 size: 14 residues. In germline, CDR1 is MNHNS, CDR2 SASEGT.